One and the same sample provided the 10 T cell receptor beta chains below, sequenced in a study of blood T cells in healthy people across ages. Then a second PCR, running about 6 to 12 cycles, was carried out with a sample-barcoded 5' primer and a J-beta primer mix. TCRdb reprocessed the 5' RACE reads via MiXCR and lists one record per CDR3 protein. The table lists about 750,000 distinct CDR3 sequences, roughly 50% of them singletons, with roughly two fifths in the top ten. The sample taken for sequencing was blood. These receptors came from a man older than 75 in good health.

Of note for this clonotype: Relative to the germline gene, one junction end is altered; a read error may explain this. The chain employs TRBV20-1 and TRBJ2-7, with 8 bases aligning to TRBD1. The germline V gene has CDR1 DFQATT and CDR2 SNEGSKA (reference sequence). CDR3 size: 15 residues. This chain's CDR3 is CSTRDADRVSYEQYF. The CDR3 nucleotides read TGCAGTACTAGAGATGCGGACAGGGTCTCCTACGAGCAGTACTTC.

This clonotype was detected a few times. This chain joins TRBV15 and TRBJ1-1; perhaps TRBD1 as D (5 bases). This CDR3 is 15 amino acids long. CDR1 LNHNV and CDR2 YYDKDF come from the germline V gene (reference sequence). V was shortened by 0 bases and J by 0 bases, with 8 bases between the two germline ends. The CDR3 loop reads CATSRDRGLNTEAFF. CDR3 nucleotide sequence: TGTGCCACCAGCAGAGATCGGGGCCTGAACACTGAAGCTTTCTTT.

The rearrangement uses TRBV20-1 and TRBJ2-5; 8 nucleotides agree with TRBD2. The CDR3 is 17 residues long. Germline lookup yields CDR1 DFQATT and CDR2 SNEGSKA (reference sequence). Trimming removed 0 bases from V and 5 bases from J; junction bases left unmatched: 14. DNA for the CDR3: TGCAGTGCTAGAGATCGGCCGGGAGGGCCTTTCTCGGAGACCCAGTACTTC. It codes for CSARDRPGGPFSETQYF.

This clonotype was picked up a small number of times. The V call is TRBV11-2, the J call TRBJ2-3; D is possibly TRBD1 (5 bases). The CDR3 loop spans 15 amino acids. CDR1 and CDR2 (germline): SGHAT, FQNNGV. The ends were cut back, 5 bases at V and 7 bases at J, with 19 bases in the middle. As DNA, the CDR3 is TGTGCCAGCAGCCCCCTGGCAGGGTGGGCATATACGCAGTATTTT. Translated: CASSPLAGWAYTQYF.

This clonotype has only a few counts. The chain couples TRBV4-1 to TRBJ2-1, with TRBD2 matching over 8 bases. V shed 4 bases, J shed 8 bases, and the junction held 4 bases outside the gene matches. CDR3 length: 13 residues. Germline CDR1 MGHRA, CDR2 YSYEKL. CDR3 loop: CASSPGGRYEQFF. The CDR3 coding sequence is TGCGCCAGCAGCCCGGGCGGGAGGTATGAGCAGTTCTTC.

The J gene is TRBJ2-7, the V gene TRBV20-1; 8 bases line up with TRBD1. Unmatched junction bases numbered 10, after V lost 5 bases and J lost 1 base. Germline V gene sequence: CDR1 DFQATT, CDR2 SNEGSKA (reference sequence). CDR3 size: 15 residues. The DNA of the CDR3 is TGCAGTGCTGAACAACGGACAGGGCTTTCCTACGAGCAGTACTTC. It specifies CSAEQRTGLSYEQYF.

V usage is TRBV12-3 or TRBV12-4 and J usage is TRBJ2-7; 11 bases align to TRBD2. The CDR3 sequence is 19 residues long. Losses at the gene ends were 2 bases for V and 3 bases for J; bases not matched to a gene: 15. The CDR3 sequence: CASSLRGVPPSGRNYEQYF. In DNA, the CDR3 is TGTGCCAGCAGTTTAAGAGGGGTCCCCCCTAGCGGGAGGAACTACGAGCAGTACTTC.

This clonotype was seen once. The chain combines TRBV6-5 with TRBJ2-3; D call uncertain. This CDR3 comprises 14 residues. Per germline, CDR1 MNHEY and CDR2 SVGAGI. V lost 7 bases and J 7 bases, leaving 18 bases between the germline ends. Written as DNA, the CDR3 is TGTGCCAGCAACCAGGCCGGGCCACACCATACGCAGTATTTT. This encodes CASNQAGPHHTQYF.

In its sample, this clonotype was seen once. The V call is TRBV6-5, the J call TRBJ2-4; D tentatively fits TRBD1 or TRBD2 (7 bases each). The J call could be wrong; TRBJ2-7 is a better fit for the DNA end. CDR1 and CDR2 (germline): MNHEY, SVGAGI. The CDR3 runs to 16 residues. The CDR3 bases are TGTGCCAGCAGTTACCCGCGGGGGAGGGGGCCATACGAGCAGTACTTC. Its translation is CASSYPRGRGPYEQYF.

In this sample, this clonotype turned up a few times. The gene calls are TRBV20-1 and TRBJ2-7; tentatively, D is TRBD2 (5 bases). There are 11 residues in the CDR3. With 5 bases removed from V and 5 bases from J, the gap between germline ends came to 10 bases. Germline V CDR1 and CDR2: DFQATT, SNEGSKA (reference sequence). In DNA form, the CDR3 reads TGCAGTGCTGGGAGACCCAACGAGCAGTACTTC. This encodes CSAGRPNEQYF.